The T cell receptor (beta chain) under discussion was sequenced for a study of CD8 T cells in cerebrospinal fluid in Alzheimer's disease. Study conclusions and caveats: In mild cognitive impairment or Alzheimer's disease, the biggest CSF clone made up more TCRs than in controls.

Biomarkers including neurofilament, amyloid-beta and tau confirmed neurodegeneration in the patients. Droplet-based sequencing used CSF cells sorted as live with a live/dead marker. As regards this clonotype: As yet, its antigen is unknown.

CSF cells were profiled by 10X single-cell V(D)J and 5' expression. TCRdb re-called the 10x single-cell sequencing reads; one entry per CDR3 protein, DNA not given. The clone table shows approximately 500 distinct CDR3 sequences, with the ten largest holding 30%. The germline CDR1 and CDR2 sequences are LGHDT and YNNKEL (reference sequence). This CDR3 comprises 13 residues. The clonotype comes from a human donor with Alzheimer's disease. The sequencing sample was made of cerebrospinal fluid. The J gene is TRBJ1-2, the V gene TRBV3-1. This chain's CDR3 is CASTPRAYYGYTF. The entire variable domain, with the rest obtained from reference TRBV3-1 and TRBJ1-2, is as follows: DTAVSQTPKYLVTQMGNDKSIKCEQNLGHDTMYWYKQDSKKFLKIMFSYNNKELIINETVPNRFSPKSPDKAHLNLHINSLELGDSAVYFCASTPRAYYGYTFGSGTRLTVV.